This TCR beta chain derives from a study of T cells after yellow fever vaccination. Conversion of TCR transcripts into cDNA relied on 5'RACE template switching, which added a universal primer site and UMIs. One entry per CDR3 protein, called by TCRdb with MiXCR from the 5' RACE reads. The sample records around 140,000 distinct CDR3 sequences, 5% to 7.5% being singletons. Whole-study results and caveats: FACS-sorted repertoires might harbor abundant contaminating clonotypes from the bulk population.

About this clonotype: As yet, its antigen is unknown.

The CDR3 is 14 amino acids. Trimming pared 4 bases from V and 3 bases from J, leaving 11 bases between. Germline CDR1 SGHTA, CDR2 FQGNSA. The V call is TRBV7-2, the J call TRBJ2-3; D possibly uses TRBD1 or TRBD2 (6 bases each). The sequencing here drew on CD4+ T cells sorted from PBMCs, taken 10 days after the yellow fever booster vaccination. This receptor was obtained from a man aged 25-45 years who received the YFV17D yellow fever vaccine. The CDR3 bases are TGTGCCAGCAGCTCCGGGGGCTGGACAGATACGCAGTATTTT. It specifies CASSSGGWTDTQYF.